The 13 T cell receptor beta chains below were found in one sample sequenced in a study of control samples from healthy donors and cancer patients. Method: immunoSEQ multiplex PCR; TCRdb's copy keeps in-frame clones and lacks some. The sample records hundreds of thousands of clones, around 90% being singletons. The sequenced sample was PBMCs. Receptors originate from a man aged 35 to 55 with head and neck cancer.

The rearrangement uses TRBV4-1 and TRBJ1-5, with a weak D call TRBD1 (6 bases). The V gene lost 4 bases and the J gene lost 6 bases, with 13 bases spanning the gap. Germline CDR1 MGHRA, CDR2 YSYEKL. CDR3 length: 14 residues. CDR3 loop: CASSRPGELQPQHF. Written as DNA, the CDR3 is TGCGCCAGCAGCCGGCCAGGGGAACTTCAGCCCCAGCATTTT.

The J gene is TRBJ2-1, the V gene TRBV7-9; 8 nucleotides match TRBD2. The CDR3 is 15 amino acids. Germline CDR1 is SEHNR and CDR2 is FQNEAQ (reference sequence). Trimming removed 5 bases from V and 4 bases from J; junction bases left unmatched: 7. As DNA, the CDR3 is TGTGCCAGCAGCGAAGGGGCTAGCGGGTACAATGAGCAGTTCTTC. Translation: CASSEGASGYNEQFF.

The chain has TRBV27 and TRBJ2-3; 8 nucleotides align to TRBD2. Per the germline V gene, CDR1 is MNHEY and CDR2 is SMNVEV (reference sequence). The trim removed 2 bases at V and 8 bases at J, leaving 9 bases unmatched. CDR3 length equals 15 residues. CDR3 bases: TGTGCCAGCAGTTTAGAAGCGGGAGTTCGAGGTACGCAGTATTTT. It yields the protein CASSLEAGVRGTQYF.

The rearrangement links TRBV7-3 to TRBJ1-6; possibly TRBD1 for D (5 bases). Trimming took 1 base from V and 9 from J, leaving 7 bases between them. The CDR3 has 13 amino acids. The V gene's germline CDR1 is SGHTA and CDR2 FQGTGA. The CDR3 coding sequence is TGTGCCAGCAGCTTAAGCGGGGGTTCACCCCTCCACTTT. Protein product: CASSLSGGSPLHF. Combining the CDR3 with reference TRBV7-3 and TRBJ1-6 gives the whole variable domain GAGVSQTPSNKVTEKGKYVELRCDPISGHTALYWYRQSLGQGPEFLIYFQGTGAADDSGLPNDRFFAVRPEGSVSTLKIQRTERGDSAVYLCASSLSGGSPLHFGNGTRLTVT.

The chain carries TRBV18 and TRBJ2-7, with D possibly being TRBD1 or TRBD2 (5 bases each). The CDR3 is 13 residues long. Between the trimmed V and J ends, which lost 4 bases and 5 bases, there was a span of 12 bases. The germline V gene encodes CDR1 KGHSH and CDR2 LQKENI. CDR3 in amino acids: CASSRLGPHEQYF. Written as DNA, the CDR3 is TGTGCCAGCTCACGGCTGGGACCGCACGAGCAGTACTTC.

The sample holds a few counts of this clone. V is TRBV5-1 and J is TRBJ1-4; D unclear. V was trimmed by 3 bases and J by 2 bases, leaving 8 bases between them. There are 14 residues in the CDR3. Germline V gene sequence: CDR1 SGHRS, CDR2 YFSETQ. In DNA form, the CDR3 reads TGCGCCAGCAGCTCCGGAGGCACTAATGAAAAACTGTTTTTT. Translation gives CASSSGGTNEKLFF.

The chain uses TRBV30 and TRBJ1-5; D not certain. The germline V gene encodes CDR1 GTSNPN and CDR2 SVGIG (reference sequence). V was clipped by 0 bases and J by 9 bases, with 15 bases between them. The CDR3 has 14 residues. The CDR3 DNA is TGTGCCTGGAGTGTAGGGCCCGTACCTTGGCCCCAGCATTTT. This sequence encodes CAWSVGPVPWPQHF.

This clone was recorded only once. The chain carries TRBV14 and TRBJ1-2; D uncertain. V lost 5 bases and J lost 2, with 12 bases in between. The CDR3 covers 14 residues. Germline V gene lookup returns CDR1 SGHDN and CDR2 FVKESK. The CDR3 region is CASSAPGGNYGYTF. The CDR3 DNA reads as TGTGCCAGCAGCGCCCCGGGAGGGAACTATGGCTACACCTTC. The full variable domain, rest sourced from reference TRBV14 and TRBJ1-2, is EAGVTQFPSHSVIEKGQTVTLRCDPISGHDNLYWYRRVMGKEIKFLLHFVKESKQDESGMPNNRFLAERTGGTYSTLKVQPAELEDSGVYFCASSAPGGNYGYTFGSGTRLTVV.

The chain links TRBV6-6 to TRBJ1-1; D possibly corresponds to TRBD1 (5 bases). V lost 4 bases and J 11 bases, leaving 14 bases between the germline ends. Germline CDR1 reads MNHNY; CDR2 reads SVGAGI (reference sequence). The CDR3 is made up of 12 amino acids. CDR3 sequence reads: CASSSGPGWAFF. Written as DNA, the CDR3 is TGTGCCAGCAGTTCGGGGCCCGGGTGGGCTTTCTTT.

The rearrangement uses TRBV4-1 and TRBJ1-6; perhaps TRBD1 as D (6 bases). The CDR3 consists of 15 residues. V lost 4 bases to trimming and J lost 10 bases, with 17 bases between them. Germline-derived CDR1 and CDR2 are MGHRA and YSYEKL. In DNA form, the CDR3 reads TGCGCCAGCAGCCCTCGGAATTACAGGGACTCACCCCTCCACTTT. Amino acids: CASSPRNYRDSPLHF.

This clone has just one count. V usage is TRBV28 and J usage is TRBJ2-2, with D maybe TRBD1 (6 bases). This CDR3 contains 15 residues. Deletions cut 5 bases from V and 2 bases from J, with 12 bases between. The germline gives CDR1 MDHEN, CDR2 SYDVKM. DNA of the CDR3: TGTGCCAGCAGTACCTCGGGACAAAACACCGGGGAGCTGTTTTTT. This translates into CASSTSGQNTGELFF.

The V gene is TRBV7-9, the J gene TRBJ1-1; D unresolved. The CDR3 sequence is 14 residues long. V gave up 5 bases and J gave up 1 base, with 11 bases separating them. In germline, CDR1 is SEHNR, CDR2 FQNEAQ (reference sequence). CDR3 sequence: CASSLFGKNTEAFF. CDR3 nucleotide sequence: TGTGCCAGCAGCCTATTCGGGAAGAACACTGAAGCTTTCTTT. The variable domain in full, completed from reference TRBV7-9 and TRBJ1-1, reads DTGVSQNPRHKITKRGQNVTFRCDPISEHNRLYWYRQTLGQGPEFLTYFQNEAQLEKSRLLSDRFSAERPKGSFSTLEIQRTEQGDSAMYLCASSLFGKNTEAFFGQGTRLTVV.

This clone was detected once. The CDR3 here is CASREGNTEAFF. CDR3 in DNA: TGTGCCAGTAGAGAGGGGAACACTGAAGCTTTCTTT. The chain carries TRBV19 and TRBJ1-1; D call uncertain. Germline V CDR1 and CDR2: LNHDA, SQIVND (reference sequence). This CDR3 region has 12 residues. Between the trimmed V and J ends, which lost 6 bases and 1 base, there was a span of 6 bases.